These 4 T cell receptor beta chains were sequenced from one sample in a study of shared clonotypes between healthy human individuals. Naive CD8 populations comprised CD45RO-negative cells positively selected for CCR7, excluding terminally differentiated effector memory CD45RA+ cells. Sequenced by immunoSEQ multiplex PCR; TCRdb stores in-frame clones only, minus some. Of millions of clones in the sample, approximately 94% were seen once. The sample taken for sequencing was naive CD8+ T cells sorted from blood. The source of these receptors is a man between 18 and 35 years old in good health.

CDR3 sequence (DNA): TGTGCCAGTAGTCCAACGACAGGGGCAAATTCACCCCTCCACTTT. Its translation is CASSPTTGANSPLHF. V and J are TRBV19 and TRBJ1-6, with 8 positions matching TRBD1. The CDR3 totals 15 residues. Germline V lookup: CDR1 LNHDA, CDR2 SQIVND (reference sequence). Trimming took 5 bases from V and 7 from J; bases not matched to a gene: 7. Looking up the rest from reference TRBV19 and TRBJ1-6 gives the full variable domain: DGGITQSPKYLFRKEGQNVTLSCEQNLNHDAMYWYRQDPGQGLRLIYYSQIVNDFQKGDIAEGYSVSREKKESFPLTVTSAQKNPTAFYLCASSPTTGANSPLHFGNGTRLTVT.

The chain uses TRBV7-2 and TRBJ2-5; D tentatively reads TRBD1 or TRBD2 (7 bases each). CDR3 length: 16 residues. Germline values: CDR1 SGHTA, CDR2 FQGNSA. Trimming took off 1 base at V and 9 bases at J, with 21 bases between the two ends. The CDR3 sequence: CASSLEGQGGLDPQYF. The CDR3 bases are TGTGCCAGCAGCTTAGAAGGTCAGGGGGGGTTGGATCCCCAGTACTTC. Combining the CDR3 with reference TRBV7-2 and TRBJ2-5 gives the whole variable domain GAGVSQSPSNKVTEKGKDVELRCDPISGHTALYWYRQSLGQGLEFLIYFQGNSAPDKSGLPSDRFSAERTGGSVSTLTIQRTQQEDSAVYLCASSLEGQGGLDPQYFGPGTRLLVL.

The rearrangement uses TRBV5-6 and TRBJ1-1; D is uncertain. From germline, CDR1 is SGHDT and CDR2 YYEEEE. V was shortened by 3 bases and J by 2 bases, with 8 bases between the two germline ends. The CDR3 extends over 13 amino acids. CDR3 loop: CASSWWSNTEAFF. For the CDR3, the DNA is TGTGCCAGCAGCTGGTGGAGTAACACTGAAGCTTTCTTT. Together with reference TRBV5-6 and TRBJ1-1, the CDR3 gives the full variable domain: DAGVTQSPTHLIKTRGQQVTLRCSPKSGHDTVSWYQQALGQGPQFIFQYYEEEERQRGNFPDRFSGHQFPNYSSELNVNALLLGDSALYLCASSWWSNTEAFFGQGTRLTVV.

The chain links TRBV30 to TRBJ2-1; 9 nucleotides line up with TRBD1. CDR1 is GTSNPN and CDR2 is SVGIG in the germline V gene (reference sequence). Trimming cost V 1 base and J 8 bases; bases outside gene matches: 6. The CDR3 has 14 residues. The chain's CDR3 is CAWSGDRGVDEQFF. DNA for the CDR3: TGTGCCTGGAGTGGAGACAGGGGGGTGGATGAGCAGTTCTTC.